This T cell receptor beta chain was sequenced for a study of technical replicates of blood from a handful of donors (dated by TCRdb to 2016 to 2017). As concerns this clone: The clone's antigen remains unknown. It has no much larger one-base neighbor in the sample; base qualities were not kept.

Libraries were constructed by the immunoSEQ multiplex PCR assay. What TCRdb holds here is the immuneACCESS table cut down to in-frame rearrangements. Part of the clones is not present; checked against another copy, under half of the missing clones reflect an unresolved V gene, and the others are unexplained. The sample table contains approximately 88,000 clones; only one count was recorded for just under 95% of them. The biggest ten clones account for around 0.25% of the sample. This clonotype was sampled from a human donor in good health. Sequencing was performed on T cells isolated from PBMCs.

The nucleotide sequence reads as follows: TGCGCCAGCAGCAACCAGGGGGCTAGCATGAACACTGAAGCTTTCTTT. It encodes CASSNQGASMNTEAFF. The chain was built from TRBV5-1 and TRBJ1-1; TRBD1 aligns with 8 central bases. From the cysteine up to the phenylalanine, the CDR3 has a length of 16 residues. The retained sequence is limited to the CDR3, 48 bases, with the frame set at the first base. CDR1 and CDR2 are read off the germline V gene as SGHRS and YFSETQ. Trimming takes 4 bases off V and 0 bases off J; junction bases not matched to a gene: 8.